This T cell receptor (beta chain) was recovered during a study of beta chain features in type 1 diabetes. General study results and limits: Shorter templates might be favored by PCR, and equally so in patients and in controls.

What was sequenced were expressed TCRB transcripts, since all of the isolated RNA had been reverse transcribed. Sequencing was performed with immunoSEQ multiplex PCR; in TCRdb, only in-frame clones are kept and a portion is missing. The sample has around 140,000 clones; around 9.3% are singletons. This clone was found a few times. Its matching antigen is unknown. Germline values: CDR1 GTSNPN, CDR2 SVGIG (reference sequence). This CDR3 is 16 amino acids long. Deletions cut 1 base from V and 0 bases from J, with 13 bases between. J is TRBJ1-5 and V is TRBV30; a possible D gene is TRBD1 (6 bases). The sequence was collected from a man aged 18-30 years in good health. The sequencing sample was made of naive CD4+ T cells from blood. The CDR3 spells CAWSEGGFYSNQPQHF. Written as DNA, the CDR3 is TGTGCCTGGAGTGAGGGGGGGTTTTATAGCAATCAGCCCCAGCATTTT.